This TCR beta chain derives from a study of T cells after yellow fever vaccination. This CDR3 is built from 13 residues. V shed 8 bases and J shed 5 bases, with 15 bases lying between them. One entry per CDR3 protein, called by TCRdb with MiXCR from the 5' RACE reads. The table includes more than 80,000 distinct CDR3 sequences, about 6% detected once. The sample here was CD8+ T cells sorted from PBMCs, taken 10 days after the yellow fever booster vaccination. The genes are TRBV12-3 or TRBV12-4 and TRBJ1-1; D not certain. This TCR derives from a man aged 18-30 years who received the YFV17D yellow fever vaccine. In DNA, the CDR3 is TGTGCCAGCGGACTTTCGCGAGTGACTGAAGCTTTCTTT. Protein: CASGLSRVTEAFF.